A selection of T cell receptor beta chains follows, all from one sample in a study of T cells in Graves' hyperthyroidism and ophthalmopathy. TCRdb reanalysed the multiplex PCR reads using MiXCR and keeps one entry per CDR3 protein. The sample holds around 390,000 distinct CDR3 sequences; roughly 15% are singletons and the top ten take 15% to 20%. The sequenced sample consisted of blood. The receptors come from a woman in her 30s with Graves' ophthalmopathy. The conserved cysteine and the conserved F or W are not part of the CDR3 here. The D gene is left open where the match is weak.

>TRBJ2-1|TRBD2|TRBV12-5
ASRASGGPYNEQF
>TRBJ1-1|.|TRBV7-3
ASSLSGLLSMNTEAF
>TRBJ2-1|TRBD2|TRBV12-3/TRBV12-4
ASSFSYGLAAISSSYNEQF
>TRBJ2-2|.|TRBV7-2
ASSGADRNTGELF
>TRBJ2-3|.|TRBV20-1
SARVSDGSGDTQY
>TRBJ2-3|TRBD2|TRBV20-1
SARFPGLAGGPGTDTQY
>TRBJ2-5|.|TRBV5-1
ASSLVLEQETQY
>TRBJ2-3|.|TRBV27
ASSLGGGEY
>TRBJ2-1|TRBD1|TRBV6-2/TRBV6-3
ASSPPRTGRSYNEQF
>TRBJ2-2|.|TRBV28
ASSLGGRTGELF
>TRBJ2-7|.|TRBV15
ATSRGPGLTSYEQY
>TRBJ2-1|.|TRBV19
ASSLLLGGYNEQF
>TRBJ1-3|.|TRBV2
ASSEVTAGNTIY
>TRBJ2-5|TRBD1|TRBV20-1
SALRQGVLQGEETQY
>TRBJ1-2|.|TRBV29-1
SVDPSDAGTANYGYT
>TRBJ2-1|TRBD1|TRBV24-1
ATSDLQRGTGYNEQF
>TRBJ2-3|TRBD2|TRBV20-1
SARGGLADSTDAQY
>TRBJ2-1|.|TRBV9
ASSVDGDYNEQF
>TRBJ2-3|TRBD2|TRBV11-2
ASSLALAGESDTQY
>TRBJ2-5|TRBD2|TRBV7-3
ASSLRASGQETQY
>TRBJ1-3|TRBD1|TRBV4-2
ASSQTAGTAHSGNTIY
>TRBJ2-7|TRBD1|TRBV27
ASSAGQVNYEQY
>TRBJ1-5|.|TRBV7-2
ASSPRTAVRPQH
>TRBJ1-5|.|TRBV20-1
SARDMGPGGNQPQH
>TRBJ2-2|.|TRBV5-1
ASSWSRDDNTGELF
>TRBJ2-3|.|TRBV27
ASSLKGTHFYDTQY
>TRBJ2-7|TRBD1|TRBV5-1
ASRAGTGVSYEQY
>TRBJ2-7|.|TRBV20-1
SARDPASYEQY
>TRBJ1-4|.|TRBV12-3/TRBV12-4
ASSRRLQGSEKLF
>TRBJ2-5|.|TRBV11-3
ASRPQGRETQY
>TRBJ2-1|TRBD1|TRBV7-9
ASSSIRGTGGYNEQF
>TRBJ2-5|.|TRBV12-3/TRBV12-4
ASSSLGDQETQY
>TRBJ2-1|.|TRBV20-1
SARIAGQREWEQF
>TRBJ2-7|.|TRBV19
ASSNRQVSTLY
>TRBJ1-2|.|TRBV10-2
ASSDPGGANYGYT
>TRBJ2-3|TRBD2|TRBV20-1
SATGGPIDTQY
>TRBJ2-7|.|TRBV13
ASRGRGEQY
>TRBJ2-1|TRBD2|TRBV4-2
ASSHRGTSGSNEQF
>TRBJ2-5|TRBD2|TRBV28
ASSTGTTRGKTQY
>TRBJ1-5|TRBD1|TRBV28
ASSSHRDRGLGNQPQH
>TRBJ2-4|.|TRBV29-1
SVVQPIAKNIQY
>TRBJ2-5|.|TRBV6-1
ASSEAGKGSREQY
>TRBJ1-4|.|TRBV19
ASKVLDLNNEKLF
>TRBJ2-5|.|TRBV13
ASSHRKEQETQY
>TRBJ2-1|.|TRBV7-9
ASSLPGAFNEQF
>TRBJ2-1|.|TRBV28
ASRAVLGMAGNEQF
>TRBJ2-3|.|TRBV4-1
ASSQDLDGTDTQY
>TRBJ2-3|.|TRBV27
ASSLIARGTDTQY
>TRBJ1-1|.|TRBV11-2
ASSLVGGGDAF
>TRBJ1-5|TRBD1|TRBV18
ASSPTRDRADQPQH
>TRBJ2-7|TRBD1|TRBV7-6
ASSSPGQGFYEQY
>TRBJ2-3|TRBD2|TRBV25-1
ASATSGGARHTQY
>TRBJ1-1|.|TRBV27
ASSFTGGGYTEAF
>TRBJ2-7|TRBD1|TRBV12-3/TRBV12-4
ASNLSGETGDEQY
>TRBJ2-2|TRBD1|TRBV24-1
ATSDFFGTGGTGELF
>TRBJ2-7|.|TRBV5-1
ASSRLPYEQY
>TRBJ2-3|TRBD2|TRBV11-2
ASSFGLADSTDTQY
>TRBJ2-7|.|TRBV13
ASSPRAGLFEQY
>TRBJ2-5|.|TRBV7-9
ASSYAGETQY
>TRBJ2-3|.|TRBV29-1
SIELSPDTQY